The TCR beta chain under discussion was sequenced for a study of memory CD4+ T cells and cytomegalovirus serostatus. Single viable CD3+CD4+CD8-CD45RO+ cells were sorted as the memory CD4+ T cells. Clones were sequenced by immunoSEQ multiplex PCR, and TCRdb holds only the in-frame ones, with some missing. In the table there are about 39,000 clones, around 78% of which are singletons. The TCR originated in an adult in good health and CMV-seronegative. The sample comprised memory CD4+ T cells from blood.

The CDR3 region is CASSLGLPDTQYF. DNA for the CDR3: TGTGCCAGCAGCTTGGGGTTGCCAGATACGCAGTATTTT. The chain carries TRBV7-2 and TRBJ2-3; D ambiguous. The V gene lost 3 bases and the J gene lost 4 bases, with 8 bases spanning the gap. The CDR3 runs to 13 residues. The germline V gene has CDR1 SGHTA and CDR2 FQGNSA.